Listed below are T cell receptor beta chains from one sample, sequenced in a study of CD8 T cells in ankylosing spondylitis. TCRdb re-called the 5' RACE reads with MiXCR, one entry per CDR3 protein. The sample lists around 94,000 distinct CDR3 sequences; 9% were seen once. Sample: blood, either unsorted or a sorted T cell fraction (not recorded which). Receptors were obtained from a male donor with ankylosing spondylitis. The CDR3 runs from the conserved cysteine through the conserved F or W. D genes are given only for firm matches. Expanded clones are given a class, and other clones once, few, many or no size at all.

V	length	J	size	D	DNA	CDR3
TRBV7-9	14	TRBJ2-2	few	-	TGTGCCAGCAGCCCCCAACTAGATCCCGGGGAGCTGTTTTTT	CASSPQLDPGELFF
TRBV24-1	14	TRBJ1-1	many	TRBD1	TGTGCCACCAGTGATCGGACAGGGTATTCTGAAGCTTTCTTT	CATSDRTGYSEAFF
TRBV13	15	TRBJ2-5	-	-	TGTGCCAGCAGCTCCGGGCCACATGGAGTCGAGACCCAGTACTTC	CASSSGPHGVETQYF
TRBV12-3/TRBV12-4	13	TRBJ1-2	many	-	TGTGCCAGCAGTTTAACTTCCAGCTATGGCTACACCTTC	CASSLTSSYGYTF
TRBV7-8	15	TRBJ1-1	many	-	TGTGCCAGCAGCTTAGGCGACTTGATGAACACTGAAGCTTTCTTT	CASSLGDLMNTEAFF
TRBV25-1	14	TRBJ2-7	many	-	TGTGCCAGCAGTGGGCGGGACGACTCCTACGAGCAGTACTTC	CASSGRDDSYEQYF
TRBV9	13	TRBJ1-2	many	TRBD1	TGTGCCAGCAGCGCGACAGGGCCACTGAGCTACACCTTC	CASSATGPLSYTF
TRBV5-1	14	TRBJ2-2	few	-	TGCGCCAGCAGCCCGGGCTCGGGCACCGGGGAGCTGTTTTTT	CASSPGSGTGELFF
TRBV24-1	15	TRBJ2-5	-	-	TGTGCCACCAGTGATTGGCTAGAAGATCAAGAGACCCAGTACTTC	CATSDWLEDQETQYF
TRBV6-1	13	TRBJ2-7	few	TRBD1	TGTGCCAGCAGCTGGGACAGGATCGACGAGCAGTACTTC	CASSWDRIDEQYF
TRBV20-1	16	TRBJ2-6	few	-	TGCAGTGCTAGAGAGTCCCCAGGGTCGGGGGCCAACGTCCTGACTTTC	CSARESPGSGANVLTF
TRBV5-8	14	TRBJ1-5	-	-	TGTGCCAGCAGCTTGTACGGTAGCAATCAGCCCCAGCATTTT	CASSLYGSNQPQHF
TRBV7-9	17	TRBJ2-1	-	-	TGTGCCAGCAGCTTAGCGGGGGGAGGAGCGTACTACAATGAGCAGTTCTTC	CASSLAGGGAYYNEQFF
TRBV2	16	TRBJ2-5	many	TRBD1	TGTGCCAGCAGCCCCGGACAGGGGGAGTTCCAAGAGACCCAGTACTTC	CASSPGQGEFQETQYF
TRBV9	12	TRBJ2-2	many	TRBD2	TGTGCCAGCAGACTAGCGACCGGGGAGCTGTTTTTT	CASRLATGELFF
TRBV3-1	16	TRBJ2-1	many	TRBD2	TGTGCCAGCAGCCAAGACCTAGCGGACTCCTACAATGAGCAGTTCTTC	CASSQDLADSYNEQFF
TRBV4-1	16	TRBJ2-5	-	-	TGCGCCAGCAGCCCTGATTTGGAGGGGGAGGGAGAGACCCAGTACTTC	CASSPDLEGEGETQYF
TRBV24-1	13	TRBJ2-1	-	-	TGTGCCACCAGTGACGTCGAATACAATGAGCAGTTCTTC	CATSDVEYNEQFF
TRBV2	10	TRBJ2-7	-	-	TGTGCCAGCAGTGCGGACGAGCAGTACTTC	CASSADEQYF
TRBV29-1	12	TRBJ2-7	few	-	TGCAGCGTTGAGGAGAGCTCCTACGAGCAGTACTTC	CSVEESSYEQYF
TRBV19	15	TRBJ2-1	many	TRBD2	TGTGCCAGTAGTATAGGTAGCGGGGGGTACAATGAGCAGTTCTTC	CASSIGSGGYNEQFF
TRBV18	16	TRBJ2-1	many	-	TGTGCCAGCTCTCCCGGACCCCACACTTATTACAATGAGCAGTTCTTC	CASSPGPHTYYNEQFF
TRBV4-1	18	TRBJ2-1	few	TRBD2	TGCGCCAGCAGCCAAGTTGCCGAGGGAGCGGGAGGGAACAATGAGCAGTTCTTC	CASSQVAEGAGGNNEQFF
TRBV12-3/TRBV12-4	14	TRBJ1-1	many	-	TGTGCCAGCAGTGTCATCTATTCTAACACTGAAGCTTTCTTT	CASSVIYSNTEAFF
TRBV6-1	15	TRBJ2-1	many	-	TGTGCCAGCAGCCCTAAGGCGGAGACTTACAATGAGCAGTTCTTC	CASSPKAETYNEQFF
TRBV10-3	12	TRBJ1-1	many	-	TGTGCCATCCATGACGGGAACACTGAAGCTTTCTTT	CAIHDGNTEAFF
TRBV7-8	13	TRBJ1-5	-	-	TGTGCCAGCAGCTCAGACGCGAATCAGCCCCAGCATTTT	CASSSDANQPQHF
TRBV6-1	12	TRBJ2-7	-	-	TGTGCCAGCAATGGAGGACAGCCCGAGCAGTACTTC	CASNGGQPEQYF
TRBV7-9	16	TRBJ2-5	-	-	TGTGCCAGCAGCTTAGCAGAAGGGCCGGTGGGAGAGACCCAGTACTTC	CASSLAEGPVGETQYF
TRBV14	18	TRBJ2-1	-	TRBD2	TGTGCCAGCAGCCAAGATGGGGTAAGGCTAGCGGGGAACAATGAGCAGTTCTTC	CASSQDGVRLAGNNEQFF
TRBV29-1	15	TRBJ2-1	few	TRBD2	TGCAGCGTCCGACTAGCGTGGGGGGTCGGGAATGAGCAGTTCTTC	CSVRLAWGVGNEQFF
TRBV7-9	16	TRBJ1-4	-	-	TGTGCCAGCAGCCCAGTTGGGGCAGCAACTAATGAAAAACTGTTTTTT	CASSPVGAATNEKLFF
TRBV12-3/TRBV12-4	14	TRBJ2-5	-	TRBD1	TGTGCCAGCAGGGTCGACAGGGACGGGGAGACCCAGTACTTC	CASRVDRDGETQYF
TRBV13	12	TRBJ2-7	many	-	TGTGCCAGCAGCTCCTTTTACCACGAGCAGTACTTC	CASSSFYHEQYF
TRBV13	15	TRBJ2-3	-	-	TGTGCCAGCAGCCCCCTCTACGCGGGTGCAGATACGCAGTATTTT	CASSPLYAGADTQYF
TRBV29-1	11	TRBJ1-2	-	-	TGCAGCGGGCACAGGGCTGGGGGCTACACCTTC	CSGHRAGGYTF
TRBV4-1	15	TRBJ1-1	many	-	TGCGCCAGCAGCCTAGCTGCTGGCGCTAACACTGAAGCTTTCTTT	CASSLAAGANTEAFF
TRBV11-2	18	TRBJ2-5	-	-	TGTGCCAGCAGCAACACTTTAGGGGACTCAACCTTCGAAGAGACCCAGTACTTC	CASSNTLGDSTFEETQYF
TRBV12-3/TRBV12-4	13	TRBJ2-1	many	TRBD1	TGTGCCAGCACTTCCGGGACAGGGGATGAGCAGTTCTTC	CASTSGTGDEQFF
TRBV20-1	13	TRBJ2-5	many	-	TGCAGTGCTAATCCGGGAACCTGGGAGACCCAGTACTTC	CSANPGTWETQYF
TRBV27	12	TRBJ2-2	many	-	TGTGCCAGCAGTACCTTAACCGGGGAGCTGTTTTTT	CASSTLTGELFF
TRBV24-1	14	TRBJ2-7	few	TRBD1	TGTGCCACCTGTCCGGGACAGGGTACAAGCGAGCAGTACTTC	CATCPGQGTSEQYF
TRBV7-9	13	TRBJ1-1	-	TRBD1	TGTGCCAGCAGCCCAGGGGGGGGGACTGAAGCTTTCTTT	CASSPGGGTEAFF
TRBV15	14	TRBJ1-1	many	-	TGTGCCACCAGCGCCGACAGGAGTGGCACTGAAGCTTTCTTT	CATSADRSGTEAFF
TRBV7-9	15	TRBJ2-4	many	-	TGTGCCAGCAGCTTAGCGCAGGGGACCAAAAACATTCAGTACTTC	CASSLAQGTKNIQYF
TRBV15	18	TRBJ2-7	-	-	TGTGCCACCAGCAGCTGGGGCCCCCATCCGGTGGGGTCCTACGAGCAGTACTTC	CATSSWGPHPVGSYEQYF
TRBV7-9	16	TRBJ2-7	many	TRBD2	TGTGCCAGCAGCTTAGAGTCTAGCGGGAGGCCCTACGAGCAGTACTTC	CASSLESSGRPYEQYF
TRBV4-1	18	TRBJ2-2	many	TRBD2	TGCGCCAGCAGCCACCCCGGGACTAGCAACGCGAACACCGGGGAGCTGTTTTTT	CASSHPGTSNANTGELFF
TRBV7-9	16	TRBJ2-4	few	-	TGTGCCAGCAGCTTAGTACTAGCTTCGGCCAAAAACATTCAGTACTTC	CASSLVLASAKNIQYF
TRBV20-1	14	TRBJ1-1	-	-	TGCAGTGCCGCGACCGACAGCAGAACAAGTGAAGCTTTCTTT	CSAATDSRTSEAFF
TRBV7-6	14	TRBJ2-7	-	-	TGTGCCAGCAGCTTGAACGGACACGGCTACGAGCAGTACTTC	CASSLNGHGYEQYF
TRBV13	13	TRBJ1-1	many	-	TGTGCCAGCAGCCCGTCGCTGAACACTGAAGCTTTCTTT	CASSPSLNTEAFF
TRBV9	17	TRBJ2-3	few	-	TGTGCCAGCAGCGTGGCGCGTGATTCACTCAGAGGAGATACGCAGTATTTT	CASSVARDSLRGDTQYF
TRBV15	11	TRBJ2-3	many	-	TGTGCCACCAGCACGACGGGTGCGCAGTATTTT	CATSTTGAQYF
TRBV19	13	TRBJ1-1	few	-	TGTGCCAGTAGTATTGGCAGGGGCACTGAAGCTTTCTTT	CASSIGRGTEAFF
TRBV11-2	15	TRBJ1-4	many	-	TGTGCCAGCAGCTTATCGGTTGCAACTAATGAAAAACTGTTTTTT	CASSLSVATNEKLFF
TRBV12-3/TRBV12-4	15	TRBJ1-2	many	-	TGTGCCAGCAGCCGTGACACCCCGACTAACTATGGCTACACCTTC	CASSRDTPTNYGYTF
TRBV7-8	20	TRBJ1-5	many	-	TGTGCCAGCAGCTTAGCGCGAGGACCAACCACGCTTAATAGCAATCAGCCCCAGCATTTT	CASSLARGPTTLNSNQPQHF
TRBV5-1	17	TRBJ2-3	-	-	TGCGCCAGCAGCCCCCAGGGATTGGCGGAGCTGGGAGATACGCAGTATTTT	CASSPQGLAELGDTQYF